A single sample gave rise to the 25 T cell receptor beta chains below, sequenced in a study of patients and donors after allogeneic stem cell transplantation. Each CDR3 protein gets one entry after TCRdb re-called the RT-PCR reads with MiXCR. The sample contains 95,000 to 120,000 distinct CDR3 sequences, roughly 37% of which appear only once. The sample was blood, either unsorted or a sorted T cell fraction (not recorded which). These receptors were obtained from a human donor who was either an allogeneic HSCT recipient or a stem cell or donor lymphocyte infusion donor (not recorded which). It is not recorded whose cells these are; they may come from a transplant donor.

There are many counts of this clonotype. The genes are TRBV18 and TRBJ1-5; 11 nucleotides line up with TRBD1. This CDR3 has 13 residues. Germline CDR1 and CDR2: KGHSH and LQKENI. V shed 3 bases and J 10 bases; nucleotides not matched to a gene: 2. The CDR3 is CASSPGTGGPQHF. The CDR3 nucleotides are TGTGCCAGCTCACCGGGGACAGGGGGTCCCCAGCATTTT.

J is TRBJ2-5 and V is TRBV6-5, with 7 bases lining up with TRBD2. V was clipped by 0 bases and J by 5 bases; unmatched bases: 12. Germline CDR1 and CDR2: MNHEY and SVGAGI. The CDR3 spans 17 residues. The CDR3 is CASSYSTPSGPRETQYF. The CDR3 nucleotides are TGTGCCAGCAGTTACTCGACGCCTAGCGGACCGCGGGAGACCCAGTACTTC.

This clonotype was found a few times. The chain couples TRBV12-3 or TRBV12-4 to TRBJ2-5; 8 nucleotides line up with TRBD1. The CDR3 consists of 15 residues. V was clipped by 3 bases and J by 1 base; unmatched bases: 4. The CDR3 protein is CASSFPGTGQETQYF. Written as DNA, the CDR3 is TGTGCCAGCAGTTTTCCCGGGACAGGCCAAGAGACCCAGTACTTC.

The rearrangement links TRBV27 to TRBJ2-4, with D possibly matching TRBD1 (5 bases). From germline, CDR1 is MNHEY and CDR2 SMNVEV (reference sequence). This CDR3 has 16 amino acids. V was shortened by 5 bases and J by 0 bases, with 14 bases between the two germline ends. CDR3 protein: CASSAQGTVAKNIQYF. As DNA, the CDR3 is TGTGCCAGCAGTGCCCAGGGAACCGTAGCCAAAAACATTCAGTACTTC.

This clonotype has only a few counts. The chain recombines TRBV4-3 with TRBJ1-4; tentative D call: TRBD1 (6 bases). Germline V lookup: CDR1 LGHNA, CDR2 YSLEER. The CDR3 has 15 residues. Trimming left V 5 bases short and J 6 bases short, with 16 bases between. As DNA, the CDR3 is TGCGCCAGCAGCGACAGCTCGGCAGGGGATGAAAAACTGTTTTTT. Translation gives CASSDSSAGDEKLFF.

V is TRBV6-2 or TRBV6-3 and J is TRBJ2-7; TRBD2 might be the D (6 bases). Trimming took 0 bases from V and 0 from J, leaving 9 bases between them. CDR1 and CDR2 (germline): MNHEY, SVGEGT. The CDR3 consists of 15 residues. Here the CDR3 reads CASSYSTSYSYEQYF. As DNA, the CDR3 is TGTGCCAGCAGTTACTCTACTAGCTACTCCTACGAGCAGTACTTC.

The V and J genes are TRBV10-3 and TRBJ2-1; 7 positions match TRBD2. With 6 bases clipped from V and 7 bases from J, the junction kept 12 bases outside the gene matches. The CDR3 length is 15 residues. CDR1 is ENHRY and CDR2 is SYGVKD in the germline V gene. The DNA for the CDR3 is TGTGCCATCAGCTCTGGCGGGGGTACTGCTAATGAGCAGTTCTTC. Translated, it gives CAISSGGGTANEQFF.

The chain links TRBV20-1 to TRBJ2-7; TRBD2 aligns across 12 bases. Germline values: CDR1 DFQATT, CDR2 SNEGSKA (reference sequence). After removal of 1 base from V and 2 bases from J, the junction contained 3 bases not matched to a gene. The CDR3 sequence is 15 residues long. CDR3 DNA sequence: TGCAGTGCTAGAGGATCTAGCGGGAGGGCCTACGAGCAGTACTTC. Protein sequence: CSARGSSGRAYEQYF.

This CDR3 is CATSESSGGPYEQYF. The CDR3 DNA sequence: TGTGCCACCAGTGAATCTTCAGGGGGTCCCTACGAGCAGTACTTC. The chain recombines TRBV24-1 with TRBJ2-7; 7 positions match TRBD1. The CDR3 has 15 amino acids. Trimming took 4 bases from V and 2 from J; bases not matched to a gene: 7. Germline CDR1 and CDR2: KGHDR and SFDVKD.

The rearrangement links TRBV7-2 to TRBJ2-5, with 7 bases matching TRBD1. Germline CDR1 reads SGHTA; CDR2 reads FQGNSA. The CDR3 runs to 13 residues. J gave up 4 bases and V 4 bases, and 3 bases lay outside the gene matches. The CDR3 loop reads CASSSTGRETQYF. As DNA, the CDR3 is TGTGCCAGCAGCTCGACAGGGAGAGAGACCCAGTACTTC.

This clonotype was seen at least ten times. The chain carries TRBV7-2 and TRBJ1-6; D possibly corresponds to TRBD1 (6 bases). V dropped 1 base and J dropped 10 bases, with 8 bases sitting between them. The CDR3 runs to 13 residues. Germline V gene lookup returns CDR1 SGHTA and CDR2 FQGNSA. CDR3 residues: CASSLEGGSPLHF. The DNA for the CDR3 is TGTGCCAGCAGCTTAGAGGGGGGCTCACCCCTCCACTTT.

The V and J genes are TRBV12-3 or TRBV12-4 and TRBJ2-5; D uncertain. The length of the CDR3 is 13 residues. V lost 6 bases and J 4 bases, leaving 12 bases between the germline ends. This chain's CDR3 is CASSLVRRETQYF. CDR3 in DNA: TGTGCCAGCAGCCTCGTAAGGCGAGAGACCCAGTACTTC.

This clonotype was observed a handful of times. The chain is built from TRBV29-1 and TRBJ2-1, with D hard to call. The V end lost 3 bases, the J end lost 9 bases, and 9 bases lay between the germline ends. This CDR3 has 11 residues. Germline CDR1 is SQVTM and CDR2 is ANQGSEA. CDR3 amino acids: CSVEAKIEQFF. CDR3 coding DNA: TGCAGCGTTGAGGCAAAGATTGAGCAGTTCTTC.

This clonotype has just a few counts. J is TRBJ2-1 and V is TRBV5-1; D may be TRBD1 or TRBD2 (5 bases each). Trimming removed 0 bases at V and 2 bases at J, with 12 bases between. The CDR3 loop spans 16 amino acids. CDR1 is SGHRS, CDR2 YFSETQ, per germline. The chain's CDR3 is CASSLERLGPYNEQFF. In DNA, the CDR3 is TGCGCCAGCAGCTTGGAACGATTGGGACCCTACAATGAGCAGTTCTTC.

The chain is built from TRBV12-3 or TRBV12-4 and TRBJ2-1; D is possibly TRBD1 or TRBD2 (5 bases each). V shed 2 bases and J shed 3 bases, with 11 bases lying between them. CDR3 size: 15 residues. The CDR3 sequence: CASSLLGEYYNEQFF. The DNA for the CDR3 is TGTGCCAGCAGTTTATTGGGGGAGTACTACAATGAGCAGTTCTTC.

This sequence joins TRBV6-5 and TRBJ2-7; TRBD1 matches 11 bases. The CDR3 extends over 15 amino acids. Germline CDR1 MNHEY, CDR2 SVGAGI. Losses at the gene ends were 0 bases for V and 3 bases for J; bases not matched to a gene: 1. The DNA for the CDR3 is TGTGCCAGCAGTTACTCCGGGACAGGGGGCTACGAGCAGTACTTC. It encodes CASSYSGTGGYEQYF.

The chain combines TRBV4-2 with TRBJ2-1; 11 bases map to TRBD2. Germline CDR1 is LGHNA and CDR2 is YNFKEQ. J gave up 7 bases and V 2 bases, and 4 bases lay outside the gene matches. This CDR3 has 15 amino acids. The CDR3 loop reads CASSQLPSGRNEQFF. The CDR3 DNA sequence: TGTGCCAGCAGCCAACTGCCTAGCGGGAGGAATGAGCAGTTCTTC.

The rearrangement links TRBV12-3 or TRBV12-4 to TRBJ1-4; D may be TRBD1 (5 bases). The CDR3 has 15 amino acids. The V gene lost 6 bases and the J gene lost 8 bases, with 19 bases spanning the gap. The DNA of the CDR3 is TGTGCCAGCAGCCCCCCCGGGACGGAGTTCGAAAAACTGTTTTTT. Translated, it gives CASSPPGTEFEKLFF.

This clonotype was found a few times. The chain links TRBV6-5 to TRBJ1-5; D unclear. CDR3 length: 13 residues. The V end was cut by 6 bases, the J end by 4 bases, with 10 bases between. Germline-derived CDR1 and CDR2 are MNHEY and SVGAGI. The CDR3 sequence is CASRPGKNQPQHF. The CDR3 nucleotides are TGTGCCAGCAGACCGGGAAAAAATCAGCCCCAGCATTTT.

This sequence joins TRBV6-5 and TRBJ2-3; D ambiguous. In germline, CDR1 is MNHEY, CDR2 SVGAGI. The CDR3 is made up of 14 amino acids. V was shortened by 7 bases and J by 8 bases, with 19 bases between the two germline ends. The CDR3 sequence: CASTHDREDGTQYF. For the CDR3, the DNA is TGTGCCAGCACCCACGACCGTGAAGACGGTACGCAGTATTTT.

In its sample, this clonotype was seen a few times. This rearrangement joins TRBV27 to TRBJ1-1, with TRBD1 as a possible D gene (6 bases). Looked up from germline, CDR1 is MNHEY and CDR2 is SMNVEV (reference sequence). This CDR3 spans 16 amino acids. Trimming stripped 3 bases from V and 0 bases from J, with 14 bases between. CDR3 in amino acids: CASSFSSGHLNTEAFF. The CDR3 DNA follows: TGTGCCAGCAGTTTCAGCTCGGGACACCTGAACACTGAAGCTTTCTTT.

The gene calls are TRBV20-1 and TRBJ1-2, with TRBD1 matching over 7 bases. Germline assignment: CDR1 DFQATT and CDR2 SNEGSKA (reference sequence). This CDR3 is built from 15 residues. V trimming: 6 bases; J trimming: 8 bases; junction bases outside the gene matches: 18. The CDR3 here is CSANFRTGAPGGYTF. In DNA form, the CDR3 reads TGCAGTGCCAACTTCCGTACAGGGGCCCCAGGGGGCTACACCTTC.

The table lists this clonotype with a few counts. This chain uses TRBV20-1 with TRBJ1-1, with a tentative D call TRBD1 (5 bases). From germline, CDR1 is DFQATT and CDR2 SNEGSKA (reference sequence). The CDR3 sequence is 14 residues long. Trimming removed 4 bases from V and 2 bases from J, with 14 bases in between. In nucleotides, the CDR3 is TGCAGTGCTACAGCAGGGAGGGGAAACACTGAAGCTTTCTTT. This translates into CSATAGRGNTEAFF.

The V call is TRBV12-3 or TRBV12-4, the J call TRBJ2-5; D is ambiguous. The length of the CDR3 is 14 residues. V shed 6 bases and J shed 2 bases, with 13 bases lying between them. CDR3 coding DNA: TGTGCCAGCAGATGGAGCCGGGCACAAGAGACCCAGTACTTC. It specifies CASRWSRAQETQYF.

The chain links TRBV6-2 or TRBV6-3 to TRBJ2-7; possibly TRBD1 for D (6 bases). From germline, CDR1 is MNHEY and CDR2 SVGEGT. V dropped 5 bases and J dropped 3 bases, with 17 bases sitting between them. This CDR3 is built from 15 residues. CDR3 sequence reads: CASSQAGESHYEQYF. The CDR3 DNA reads as TGTGCCAGCAGTCAAGCAGGGGAATCCCACTACGAGCAGTACTTC.